The clone carrying this T cell receptor (beta chain) has just one count. What it recognizes is unknown. Compared with germline, one end of the junction differs, possibly owing to a read error. Through a sample-barcoded 5' primer and a J-beta primer mix, a second PCR was run for roughly 7 to 11 cycles. TCRdb fed the 5' RACE reads into MiXCR, producing one record per CDR3 protein. The sample carries about 640,000 distinct CDR3 sequences, about 28% recorded once. The sample comes from a study of blood T cells in healthy people across ages. The study, taken as a whole, reports: More naive CD4+ cells and higher diversity marked long-lived donors relative to aged donors.

Each sample gave at least 6.5 million isolated PBMCs. Total RNA, at least 6 micrograms per sample, came from PBMCs. CDR1 and CDR2 (germline): ENHRY, SYGVKD. The length of the CDR3 is 15 residues. The sequenced material came from blood. The receptor was isolated from a woman aged 80 or over in good health. The chain employs TRBV10-3 and TRBJ1-2, with 10 bases lining up with TRBD1. The CDR3 protein is CAISVTGGAVYGYIF. For the CDR3, the DNA is TGTGCCATCAGTGTGACAGGGGGCGCGGTCTATGGCTACATCTTC.